Following are 14 T cell receptor beta chains from one sample sequenced in a study of OX40 agonist ivuxolimab in advanced cancers. TCRdb keeps only in-frame clones here, not all; method: immunoSEQ multiplex PCR. The repertoire holds around 40,000 clones, with more than 80% as singletons. Sample: CD4+ or CD8+ T cells sorted from blood, taken in a trial of the OX40 agonist ivuxolimab. These receptors were taken from an adult with an advanced solid tumor such as melanoma, head and neck, liver or kidney cancer.

The chain combines TRBV29-1 with TRBJ2-5; D is undetermined. The ends were cut back, 5 bases at V and 5 bases at J, with 6 bases in the middle. The CDR3 spans 10 residues. From germline, CDR1 is SQVTM and CDR2 ANQGSEA. CDR3 region: CSVSGETQYF. DNA for the CDR3: TGCAGCGTTTCCGGGGAGACCCAGTACTTC.

The CDR3 is CSAGRDRQETQYF. CDR3 in DNA: TGCAGCGCCGGCCGGGACAGGCAAGAGACCCAGTACTTC. V is TRBV29-1 and J is TRBJ2-5, with 8 bases identical to TRBD1. With V trimmed by 7 bases and J by 2 bases, 6 bases remained unmatched. The V gene's germline CDR1 is SQVTM and CDR2 ANQGSEA. This CDR3 contains 13 residues.

The chain employs TRBV29-1 and TRBJ2-3; 10 bases match TRBD2. After removal of 4 bases from V and 0 bases from J, the junction contained 4 bases not matched to a gene. In germline, CDR1 is SQVTM, CDR2 ANQGSEA. This CDR3 spans 15 amino acids. CDR3 region: CSVGATSGSTDTQYF. The CDR3 nucleotides are TGCAGCGTTGGGGCGACTAGCGGGAGCACAGATACGCAGTATTTT.

This rearrangement joins TRBV10-3 to TRBJ2-2, with 7 bases lining up with TRBD1. Trimming cost V 4 bases and J 1 base; bases outside gene matches: 6. This CDR3 contains 16 residues. The germline CDR1 and CDR2 sequences are ENHRY and SYGVKD. The CDR3 DNA follows: TGTGCCATCAGTGGGTCCGGGACAGTGAACACCGGGGAGCTGTTTTTT. This sequence encodes CAISGSGTVNTGELFF.

This chain uses TRBV28 with TRBJ1-2; D is unclear. The CDR3 is 12 residues long. V lost 8 bases to trimming and J lost 4 bases, with 11 bases between them. CDR1 MDHEN and CDR2 SYDVKM come from the germline V gene. The CDR3 region is CASLNSPYGYTF. CDR3 DNA: TGTGCCAGCCTAAACAGCCCCTATGGCTACACCTTC.

The V and J genes are TRBV19 and TRBJ2-3, with D perhaps given as TRBD1 or TRBD2 (5 bases each). CDR1 and CDR2 from the germline V gene are LNHDA and SQIVND (reference sequence). This CDR3 contains 13 residues. V lost 4 bases to trimming and J lost 5 bases, with 10 bases between them. CDR3 region: CASSRQGEDTQYF. Written as DNA, the CDR3 is TGTGCCAGTAGTAGGCAGGGAGAAGATACGCAGTATTTT.

As DNA, the CDR3 is TGTGCCAGCAGGACAGGGGCTGCCACCGGGGAGCTGTTTTTT. As protein: CASRTGAATGELFF. The chain combines TRBV6-4 with TRBJ2-2, with 8 bases identical to TRBD1. V was pared by 6 bases and J by 4 bases, with 4 bases of the junction left unmatched. Germline V CDR1 and CDR2: MRHNA, SNTAGT. This CDR3 has 14 amino acids.

In its sample, this clone was seen once. The gene calls are TRBV5-4 and TRBJ2-5; 9 positions match TRBD2. Germline V gene sequence: CDR1 SGHNT, CDR2 YYREEE (reference sequence). After removal of 0 bases from V and 3 bases from J, the junction contained 3 bases not matched to a gene. The CDR3 contains 15 residues. The CDR3 DNA is TGTGCCAGCAGCTTGGAGTTAGCGGGAGAAGAGACCCAGTACTTC. Translating gives CASSLELAGEETQYF.

There are a few counts of this clone. The genes are TRBV7-9 and TRBJ1-4; D gene unclear. Germline values: CDR1 SEHNR, CDR2 FQNEAQ (reference sequence). V shed 5 bases and J shed 2 bases, with 9 bases lying between them. The CDR3 runs to 14 residues. Here the CDR3 DNA reads TGTGCCAGCAGCCCCACAGAGACTAATGAAAAACTGTTTTTT. The encoded protein is CASSPTETNEKLFF.

The genes are TRBV2 and TRBJ2-7, with TRBD1 matching over 9 bases. CDR3 size: 13 residues. From germline, CDR1 is SNHLY and CDR2 FYNNEI. V trimming: 6 bases; J trimming: 3 bases; junction bases outside the gene matches: 3. The CDR3 region is CASRMTGGYEQYF. The CDR3 DNA follows: TGTGCCAGCAGGATGACAGGGGGCTACGAGCAGTACTTC.

This clone came up a few times. The chain has TRBV9 and TRBJ1-6; D not resolved. The CDR3 is made up of 13 amino acids. V lost 0 bases, J lost 12 bases, and 10 bases lay in between. Germline-derived CDR1 and CDR2 are SGDLS and YYNGEE. Written as DNA, the CDR3 is TGTGCCAGCAGCGTAGCGGGCCACCAACCCCTCCACTTT. Encoded protein: CASSVAGHQPLHF.

The chain carries TRBV5-8 and TRBJ1-1; possible D gene TRBD1, 6 bases. The CDR3 extends over 14 amino acids. CDR1 SGHTS and CDR2 YDEGEE come from the germline V gene. V lost 4 bases and J lost 1, with 11 bases in between. The CDR3 DNA is TGTGCCAGCAGCGTGAGGGGGGGGAACACTGAAGCTTTCTTT. The encoded protein is CASSVRGGNTEAFF.

This chain uses TRBV19 with TRBJ1-4, with 7 nucleotides matching TRBD1. The J segment lost 1 base and the V segment lost 11 bases, leaving 13 bases of the junction unmatched. This CDR3 region has 16 residues. Germline assignment: CDR1 LNHDA and CDR2 SQIVND (reference sequence). Here the CDR3 reads CASQRRGHGTNEKLFF. The DNA of the CDR3 is TGTGCCTCCCAAAGGAGGGGGCATGGAACTAATGAAAAACTGTTTTTT.

This chain uses TRBV6-5 with TRBJ1-6; no definite D call. CDR3 length equals 14 residues. The V end was cut by 5 bases, the J end by 8 bases, with 13 bases between. Germline V gives CDR1 MNHEY, CDR2 SVGAGI. The CDR3 region is CASSRLGSDSPLHF. The CDR3 DNA reads TGTGCCAGCAGTCGTCTAGGGTCGGATTCACCCCTCCACTTT.